This T cell receptor beta chain was sequenced for a study of blood T cell repertoires in COVID-19. Whole-study context: Italy, Spain and the United States were the sources of the convalescent and acute COVID-19 samples. In each case, the material was cDNA or gDNA derived from T cells, B-cell-depleted T cells, or PBMCs.

Unmatched junction bases numbered 4, after V lost 7 bases and J lost 2 bases. CDR3 length: 14 amino acids. Germline loops: CDR1 MNHEY, CDR2 SVGAGI. In the original processing: The authors estimated nucleated cell counts from reference gene primer amplification. Using immunoSEQ multiplex PCR, the repertoire was profiled, and TCRdb retains in-frame clones only, with some absent. The V and J calls and the clone size are those of that table, but D and trimming were determined from the DNA. The sample lists about 130,000 clones, about 80% seen once, with over 15% in the top ten. The sequenced sample consisted of peripheral blood. The chain recombines TRBV6-5 with TRBJ1-1; 10 nucleotides agree with TRBD1. The source of this sequence is a woman in her forties or fifties with acute or convalescent COVID-19. The CDR3 reads CASIRDRGNTEAFF. The CDR3 nucleotides are TGTGCCAGCATCAGGGACAGGGGAAACACTGAAGCTTTCTTT.